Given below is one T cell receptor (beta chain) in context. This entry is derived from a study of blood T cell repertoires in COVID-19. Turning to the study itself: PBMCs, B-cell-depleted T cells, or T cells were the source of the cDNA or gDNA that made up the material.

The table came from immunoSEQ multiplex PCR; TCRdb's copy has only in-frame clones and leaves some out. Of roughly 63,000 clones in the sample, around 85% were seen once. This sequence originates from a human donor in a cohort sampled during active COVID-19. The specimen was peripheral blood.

The CDR3 bases are TGTGCCAGCAGGATAACAGGCAACACTGAAGCTTTCTTT. Protein sequence: CASRITGNTEAFF. V usage is TRBV5-6 and J usage is TRBJ1-1; D might be TRBD1 (5 bases). V lost 5 bases to trimming and J lost 2 bases, with 10 bases between them. The CDR3 extends over 13 amino acids. Germline assignment: CDR1 SGHDT and CDR2 YYEEEE.